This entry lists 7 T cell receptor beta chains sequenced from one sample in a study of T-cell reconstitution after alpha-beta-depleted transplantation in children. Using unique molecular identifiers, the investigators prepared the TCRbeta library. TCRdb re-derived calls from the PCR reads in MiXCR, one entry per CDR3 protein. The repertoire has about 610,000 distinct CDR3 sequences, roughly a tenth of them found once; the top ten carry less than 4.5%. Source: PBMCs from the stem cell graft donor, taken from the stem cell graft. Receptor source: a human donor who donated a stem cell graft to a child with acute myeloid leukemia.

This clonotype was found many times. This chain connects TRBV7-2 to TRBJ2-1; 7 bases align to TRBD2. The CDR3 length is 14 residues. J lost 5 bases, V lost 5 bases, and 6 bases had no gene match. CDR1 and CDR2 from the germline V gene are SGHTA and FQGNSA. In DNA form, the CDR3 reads TGTGCCAGCAGCCGAGCGGGGTCCGACAATGAGCAGTTCTTC. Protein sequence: CASSRAGSDNEQFF.

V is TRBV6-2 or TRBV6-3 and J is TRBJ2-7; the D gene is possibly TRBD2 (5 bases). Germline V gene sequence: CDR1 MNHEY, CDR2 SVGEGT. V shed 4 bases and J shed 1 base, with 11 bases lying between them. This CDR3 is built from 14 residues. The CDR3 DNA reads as TGTGCCAGCAGTTCAGTACTAGATTCCTACGAGCAGTACTTC. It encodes CASSSVLDSYEQYF.

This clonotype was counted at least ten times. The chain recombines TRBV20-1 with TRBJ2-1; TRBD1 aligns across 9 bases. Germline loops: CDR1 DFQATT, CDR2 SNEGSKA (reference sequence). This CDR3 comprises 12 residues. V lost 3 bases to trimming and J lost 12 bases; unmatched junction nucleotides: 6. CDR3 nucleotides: TGCAGTGCTAGCCTACTGGGACAGGGGCAGTTCTTC. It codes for CSASLLGQGQFF.

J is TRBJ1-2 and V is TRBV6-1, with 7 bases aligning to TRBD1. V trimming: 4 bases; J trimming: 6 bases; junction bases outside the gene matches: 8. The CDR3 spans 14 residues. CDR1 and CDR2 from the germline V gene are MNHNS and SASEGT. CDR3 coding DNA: TGTGCCAGCAGTGGCCGACAGGGAATCGATGGCTACACCTTC. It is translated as CASSGRQGIDGYTF.

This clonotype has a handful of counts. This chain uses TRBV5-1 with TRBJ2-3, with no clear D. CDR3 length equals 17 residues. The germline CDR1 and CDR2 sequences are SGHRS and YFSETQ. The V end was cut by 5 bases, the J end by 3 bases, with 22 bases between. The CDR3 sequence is CASSYNPSEVRTDTQYF. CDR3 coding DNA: TGCGCCAGCAGTTATAACCCATCGGAAGTCAGGACAGATACGCAGTATTTT.

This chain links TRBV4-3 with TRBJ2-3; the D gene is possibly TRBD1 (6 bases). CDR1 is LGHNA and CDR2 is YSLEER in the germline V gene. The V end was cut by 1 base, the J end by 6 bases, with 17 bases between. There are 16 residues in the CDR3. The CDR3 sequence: CASSQGSGAHRDTQYF. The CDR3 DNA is TGCGCCAGCAGCCAAGGGTCAGGGGCTCATAGGGATACGCAGTATTTT.

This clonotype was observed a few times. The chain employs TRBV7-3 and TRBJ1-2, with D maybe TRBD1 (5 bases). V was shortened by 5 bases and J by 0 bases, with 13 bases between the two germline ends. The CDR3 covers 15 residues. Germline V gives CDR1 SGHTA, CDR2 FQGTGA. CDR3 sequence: CASSRDSGSNYGYTF. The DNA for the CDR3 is TGTGCCAGCAGCCGAGACTCAGGGTCTAACTATGGCTACACCTTC.